Below, 32 T cell receptor beta chains from the same sample are listed, as sequenced in a study of cytomegalovirus exposure and HLA in healthy donors. With 60 Vbeta and 13 Jbeta primers, the PCR was carried out. TCRdb's table, derived via immunoSEQ multiplex PCR, lists solely in-frame clones and lacks some. The sample contains 200,000 or so clones, over 75% of which appear only once. The sequenced material came from PBMCs. Receptor source: a human donor in good health.

The chain is built from TRBV2 and TRBJ2-3; tentative D call: TRBD2 (5 bases). Germline assignment: CDR1 SNHLY and CDR2 FYNNEI. This CDR3 spans 15 amino acids. V was pared by 1 base and J by 6 bases, with 14 bases between. CDR3 nucleotides: TGTGCCAGCAGTGAAGAGGTGGTAGGACTGGATACGCAGTATTTT. This gives the protein CASSEEVVGLDTQYF.

The rearrangement joins TRBV21-1 to TRBJ2-6; TRBD2, the D gene given by the table, was not confirmed from the DNA. TRBV21-1 is described as a pseudogene. The CDR3 is 18 amino acids. In DNA form, the CDR3 reads TGTGCCAGCACCCGACTACTAGCGGGGGGCTCTGGGGCCAACGTCCTGACTTTC. It is translated as CASTRLLAGGSGANVLTF.

The J gene is TRBJ2-1, the V gene TRBV30, with D possibly matching TRBD2 (5 bases). CDR1 and CDR2 (germline): GTSNPN, SVGIG (reference sequence). This CDR3 is built from 14 residues. V was shortened by 4 bases and J by 7 bases, with 17 bases between the two germline ends. CDR3 nucleotides: TGTGCCTGGAACTTCGGGAAAAATCGGAATGAGCAGTTCTTC. It codes for CAWNFGKNRNEQFF.

V usage is TRBV27 and J usage is TRBJ1-2, with 9 bases lining up with TRBD1. CDR3 length: 14 residues. In germline, CDR1 is MNHEY, CDR2 SMNVEV (reference sequence). V shed 5 bases, J shed 3 bases, and the junction held 4 bases outside the gene matches. The DNA of the CDR3 is TGTGCCAGCAGTCCCGGGACAGGGCACTATGGCTACACCTTC. As protein: CASSPGTGHYGYTF.

The DNA of the CDR3 is TGTGCCAGCAATAAGGGAGGAGAAAAACTGTTTTTT. It is translated as CASNKGGEKLFF. The J gene is TRBJ1-4, the V gene TRBV7-2; D remains ambiguous. V was clipped by 7 bases and J by 8 bases, with 11 bases between them. The CDR3 contains 12 residues. Germline V gene data show CDR1 as SGHTA and CDR2 as FQGNSA.

V is TRBV7-9 and J is TRBJ2-3; 7 nucleotides line up with TRBD2. The CDR3 totals 15 residues. Germline CDR1 reads SEHNR; CDR2 reads FQNEAQ (reference sequence). Germline trimming cut 8 bases from V and 2 bases from J; bases unmatched to any gene: 10. CDR3 sequence: CASVRTSANTDTQYF. The CDR3, as DNA: TGTGCCAGCGTACGAACTAGCGCGAACACAGATACGCAGTATTTT.

The rearrangement uses TRBV4-1 and TRBJ2-1; 12 bases map to TRBD2. CDR1 is MGHRA, CDR2 YSYEKL, per germline. The CDR3 extends over 17 amino acids. With V trimmed by 0 bases and J by 9 bases, 9 bases remained unmatched. CDR3: CASSQEGATSGRSEQFF. The CDR3, as DNA: TGCGCCAGCAGCCAAGAGGGGGCAACTAGCGGGAGGTCTGAGCAGTTCTTC.

The chain is built from TRBV4-1 and TRBJ2-3; tentatively, D is TRBD2 (5 bases). Germline-derived CDR1 and CDR2 are MGHRA and YSYEKL. Trimming took 0 bases from V and 0 from J, leaving 13 bases between them. This CDR3 has 17 residues. CDR3 protein: CASSQEYERGSTDTQYF. The CDR3 DNA reads as TGCGCCAGCAGCCAAGAGTATGAACGGGGTAGCACAGATACGCAGTATTTT.

This clone was counted only a few times. The chain recombines TRBV29-1 with TRBJ1-1; 7 bases are a match to TRBD1. Germline V lookup: CDR1 SQVTM, CDR2 ANQGSEA. This CDR3 is 11 amino acids long. With V trimmed by 6 bases and J by 11 bases, 9 bases remained unmatched. CDR3 region: CSVDRAMWAFF. Here the CDR3 DNA reads TGCAGCGTCGACAGGGCCATGTGGGCTTTCTTT.

This chain joins TRBV13 and TRBJ2-3; D is perhaps TRBD2 (6 bases). V lost 3 bases to trimming and J lost 2 bases, with 9 bases between them. The length of the CDR3 is 14 residues. Germline lookup yields CDR1 PRHDT and CDR2 FYEKMQ (reference sequence). CDR3 residues: CASSFQLATDTQYF. As DNA, the CDR3 is TGTGCCAGCAGCTTTCAACTAGCCACAGATACGCAGTATTTT.

The V gene is TRBV7-3, the J gene TRBJ2-7; TRBD2 agrees at 11 bases. Germline trimming cut 5 bases from V and 1 base from J; bases unmatched to any gene: 4. Per germline, CDR1 SGHTA and CDR2 FQGTGA. The CDR3 is 15 amino acids. The CDR3: CASSLLAGGSYEQYF. The CDR3 DNA sequence: TGTGCCAGCAGCCTTCTAGCGGGAGGATCCTACGAGCAGTACTTC.

This chain joins TRBV7-2 and TRBJ2-3; D is uncertain. The V gene's germline CDR1 is SGHTA and CDR2 FQGNSA. The CDR3 consists of 12 residues. The germline V and J ends were trimmed by 4 bases and 5 bases, with 7 bases remaining between them. The CDR3 reads CASSSYLDTQYF. CDR3 bases: TGTGCCAGCAGCTCTTATTTAGATACGCAGTATTTT.

The CDR3 reads CASSATSGWDEQYF. The CDR3 DNA follows: TGTGCCAGCAGCGCGACTAGCGGGTGGGACGAGCAGTACTTC. This chain links TRBV9 with TRBJ2-7; TRBD2 aligns across 10 bases. The J segment lost 5 bases and the V segment lost 3 bases, leaving 5 bases of the junction unmatched. Germline loops: CDR1 SGDLS, CDR2 YYNGEE. There are 14 residues in the CDR3.

The rearrangement uses TRBV7-9 and TRBJ1-4; possibly TRBD1 for D (6 bases). Germline-derived CDR1 and CDR2 are SEHNR and FQNEAQ (reference sequence). This CDR3 comprises 15 residues. Trimming removed 0 bases at V and 4 bases at J, with 9 bases between. The CDR3 loop is CASSLAGTHNEKLFF. As DNA, the CDR3 is TGTGCCAGCAGCTTAGCAGGGACACATAATGAAAAACTGTTTTTT.

The rearrangement links TRBV29-1 to TRBJ2-7, with D tentatively TRBD2 (5 bases). The V gene lost 6 bases and the J gene lost 2 bases, with 17 bases spanning the gap. This CDR3 spans 14 amino acids. Per germline, CDR1 SQVTM and CDR2 ANQGSEA. As DNA, the CDR3 is TGCAGCGTCGTTAGCGACACGGGGACCTACGAGCAGTACTTC. Translation: CSVVSDTGTYEQYF.

This chain links TRBV5-1 with TRBJ2-1; 8 bases agree with TRBD1. Germline CDR1 reads SGHRS; CDR2 reads YFSETQ. The CDR3 is 14 residues long. V lost 4 bases to trimming and J lost 8 bases; unmatched junction nucleotides: 8. The CDR3 coding sequence is TGCGCCAGCAGCCCGAGGACAGGGCAGGATGAGCAGTTCTTC. It codes for CASSPRTGQDEQFF. Filled out from reference TRBV5-1 and TRBJ2-1, the complete variable domain reads KAGVTQTPRYLIKTRGQQVTLSCSPISGHRSVSWYQQTPGQGLQFLFEYFSETQRNKGNFPGRFSGRQFSNSRSEMNVSTLELGDSALYLCASSPRTGQDEQFFGPGTRLTVL.

This chain connects TRBV6-1 to TRBJ2-1, with a weak D call TRBD2 (5 bases). With 5 bases removed from V and 1 base from J, the gap between germline ends came to 12 bases. The CDR3 runs to 15 residues. The germline CDR1 and CDR2 sequences are MNHNS and SASEGT. CDR3 in DNA: TGTGCCAGCAGTTCCCTCAGCGGATCCTACAATGAGCAGTTCTTC. Translated: CASSSLSGSYNEQFF.

The rearrangement joins TRBV27 to TRBJ2-7, with 14 bases identical to TRBD2. The germline V gene has CDR1 MNHEY and CDR2 SMNVEV (reference sequence). V dropped 6 bases and J dropped 5; count of bases not matched to a gene: 3. The CDR3 runs to 14 residues. The CDR3 here is CASRRLAGGDEQYF. Here the CDR3 DNA reads TGTGCCAGCAGAAGACTAGCGGGAGGGGACGAGCAGTACTTC.

The chain joins TRBV4-1 to TRBJ1-2, with D hard to call. The CDR3 totals 19 residues. Germline V lookup: CDR1 MGHRA, CDR2 YSYEKL. V shed 6 bases and J shed 1 base, with 27 bases lying between them. The CDR3 DNA reads TGCGCCAGCAGGAATTGGGCCCTGAGCACGGTCATAGGTAACTATGGCTACACCTTC. Protein product: CASRNWALSTVIGNYGYTF.

This clone was recorded a few times. The chain links TRBV4-3 to TRBJ1-3, with TRBD1 matching 8 bases. CDR1 is LGHNA, CDR2 YSLEER, per germline. This CDR3 contains 14 residues. The V and J ends lost 3 bases and 6 bases, in that order; junction bases with no gene match: 4. Written as DNA, the CDR3 is TGCGCCAGCAGCCAGACGACAGGGGCAAACACCATATATTTT. As protein: CASSQTTGANTIYF.

The chain couples TRBV25-1 to TRBJ2-3, with 11 bases identical to TRBD2. The CDR3 is 15 residues long. Germline trimming cut 7 bases from V and 2 bases from J; bases unmatched to any gene: 5. Germline CDR1 reads MGHDK; CDR2 reads SYGVNS. In DNA form, the CDR3 reads TGTGCCAGCACCGAACTAGCGGGAGCCACAGATACGCAGTATTTT. Amino acid sequence: CASTELAGATDTQYF.

This chain connects TRBV6-6 to TRBJ1-3; D call uncertain. V was pared by 8 bases and J by 2 bases, with 4 bases between. CDR1 is MNHNY, CDR2 SVGAGI, per germline (reference sequence). The CDR3 runs 11 residues. The CDR3 sequence is CASGPGNTIYF. As DNA, the CDR3 is TGTGCCAGCGGCCCTGGAAACACCATATATTTT.

Here the CDR3 reads CATSREGGGLKPQHF. The DNA for the CDR3 is TGTGCCACCAGCAGAGAGGGGGGGGGCCTGAAGCCCCAGCATTTT. The chain combines TRBV15 with TRBJ1-5; TRBD1 might be the D (6 bases). The germline gives CDR1 LNHNV, CDR2 YYDKDF (reference sequence). Trimming pared 0 bases from V and 8 bases from J, leaving 14 bases between. This CDR3 contains 15 residues.

This chain links TRBV7-2 with TRBJ1-5; D unclear. The CDR3 is 13 amino acids. V dropped 5 bases and J dropped 7 bases, with 12 bases sitting between them. Germline V gene lookup returns CDR1 SGHTA and CDR2 FQGNSA. The chain's CDR3 is CASSPVFSQPQHF. The CDR3 DNA sequence: TGTGCCAGCAGCCCTGTCTTCTCCCAGCCCCAGCATTTT.

The CDR3, as DNA: TGTGCCAGCAGTGAATTTATAATGGGGCAGGGCCATAATGAAAAACTGTTTTTT. Protein product: CASSEFIMGQGHNEKLFF. The V and J genes are TRBV6-1 and TRBJ1-4; a possible D gene is TRBD1 (5 bases). The CDR3 extends over 18 amino acids. The V gene's germline CDR1 is MNHNS and CDR2 SASEGT. V lost 2 bases to trimming and J lost 4 bases, with 20 bases between them.

V gene TRBV4-2 combines with J gene TRBJ1-5; no clear D gene. The CDR3 runs 13 residues. Deletions cut 4 bases from V and 4 bases from J, with 8 bases between. Germline CDR1 and CDR2: LGHNA and YNFKEQ. CDR3 DNA sequence: TGTGCCAGCAGCCCAGATCAGAATCAGCCCCAGCATTTT. Its protein product is CASSPDQNQPQHF.

The CDR3 here is CASAREVGNEQFF. As DNA, the CDR3 is TGTGCCAGCGCACGGGAGGTAGGAAATGAGCAGTTCTTC. The gene calls are TRBV6-4 and TRBJ2-1; 7 nucleotides line up with TRBD2. This CDR3 contains 13 residues. CDR1 and CDR2 from the germline V gene are MRHNA and SNTAGT. V was clipped by 8 bases and J by 7 bases; unmatched bases: 8.

Written as DNA, the CDR3 is TGTGCCAGCAGCATCGGGACAGGGAACACAGATACGCAGTATTTT. Translation: CASSIGTGNTDTQYF. J is TRBJ2-3 and V is TRBV28, with TRBD1 matching 9 bases. This CDR3 is built from 15 residues. Germline CDR1 is MDHEN and CDR2 is SYDVKM. With V trimmed by 6 bases and J by 2 bases, 6 bases remained unmatched.

V and J are TRBV6-6 and TRBJ2-4; 9 bases fit TRBD1. This CDR3 contains 16 residues. V lost 0 bases and J lost 4; bases outside the gene matches: 4. Germline lookup yields CDR1 MNHNY and CDR2 SVGAGI (reference sequence). The CDR3 nucleotides read TGTGCCAGCAGTTACTCGGGGGGACAGGGTAAAAACATTCAGTACTTC. Amino acids: CASSYSGGQGKNIQYF.

The chain links TRBV6-5 to TRBJ1-5, with 7 bases fitting TRBD1. Trimming at V came to 6 bases and at J to 4 bases, leaving 9 bases not matched to a gene. Germline V gives CDR1 MNHEY, CDR2 SVGAGI. This CDR3 has 15 amino acids. CDR3 DNA sequence: TGTGCCAGCAGACGGGACAGAGTGATTAATCAGCCCCAGCATTTT. This sequence encodes CASRRDRVINQPQHF.

This clone appeared once. The rearrangement joins TRBV9 to TRBJ2-7; 7 bases agree with TRBD2. CDR3 size: 13 residues. Germline lookup yields CDR1 SGDLS and CDR2 YYNGEE. V lost 4 bases, J lost 3 bases, and 4 bases stayed unmatched. CDR3 nucleotide sequence: TGTGCCAGCAGCCCGGGACTAAACTACGAGCAGTACTTC. Its translation: CASSPGLNYEQYF.

The V gene is TRBV9, the J gene TRBJ2-7; 7 bases agree with TRBD1. Germline assignment: CDR1 SGDLS and CDR2 YYNGEE. CDR3 size: 16 residues. The junction had 8 bases not matched to a gene; V was cut back by 0 bases and J by 2 bases. The CDR3 nucleotides read TGTGCCAGCAGCGTAGAGGGGGACAGTCAACCCTACGAGCAGTACTTC. Translation: CASSVEGDSQPYEQYF.